This T cell receptor (beta chain) appears in the sequencing data of a study of type 1 and type 2 diabetes patients. In germline, CDR1 is MNHEY, CDR2 SMNVEV (reference sequence). The length of the CDR3 is 16 residues. The V and J ends lost 5 bases and 6 bases, in that order; junction bases with no gene match: 6. Genomic DNA was the PCR template. Amplification of the beta chain CDR3 used 30 forward and 13 reverse multiplex primers. One entry per CDR3 protein, called by TCRdb with MiXCR from the multiplex PCR reads. The sample gives some 250,000 distinct CDR3 sequences, roughly 50% of which show up once; about an eighth is in the top ten. This clonotype was observed a few times.

Sequenced material: peripheral blood mononuclear cells (PBMCs). The rearrangement uses TRBV27 and TRBJ2-1; 14 bases match TRBD2. The origin of this receptor is a man aged 18 to 29 with type 2 diabetes. DNA of the CDR3: TGTGCCAGCAGTGTCGGGACTAGCGGGAGTGTCAATGAGCAGTTCTTC. As protein: CASSVGTSGSVNEQFF.